This T cell receptor (beta chain) is from a study of blood T cell repertoires in COVID-19. Study in general: Samples of COVID-19 (acute and convalescent) were obtained from the United States, Italy and Spain. Sample material is recorded as cDNA or gDNA derived from T cells, B-cell-depleted T cells, or PBMCs.

CDR3 size: 14 residues. Trimming removed 4 bases from V and 0 bases from J, with 5 bases in between. Germline CDR1 SGHRS, CDR2 YFSETQ. Per the study methods: Cell counts per sample came from amplifying reference gene primers. Sequencing used immunoSEQ multiplex PCR; TCRdb keeps in-frame clones, though not all of them. V and J calls and clone size come straight from that table; D and trimming were deduced from the DNA. There are approximately 240,000 clones in the sample; more than 65% occur only once, and roughly 1.4% lies in the top ten. Material: peripheral blood. The source is a woman between 40 and 55 years old who had recovered from COVID-19. The chain couples TRBV5-1 to TRBJ2-6, with D uncertain. The CDR3: CASSANSGANVLTF. In DNA, the CDR3 is TGCGCCAGCAGCGCGAACTCTGGGGCCAACGTCCTGACTTTC.